Listed below are T cell receptor beta chains from one sample, sequenced in a study of T cell responses to AZD1222 COVID-19 vaccine. TCRdb's copy holds only in-frame clones and misses some; the assay was immunoSEQ multiplex PCR. Its table lists about 140,000 clones. Sample: peripheral blood. All receptors come from an adult in good health. CDR3s include the opening cysteine and the closing phenylalanine or tryptophan. A D gene is named only where the DNA matches it firmly.

v_call	d_call	j_call	cdr3_aa	cdr3_nt
TRBV24-1	-	TRBJ1-1	CATSDGGTEAFF	TGTGCCACCAGTGATGGGGGGACTGAAGCTTTCTTT
TRBV28	-	TRBJ2-7	CASSFAYEQYF	TGTGCCAGCAGTTTCGCCTACGAGCAGTACTTC
TRBV28	TRBD1	TRBJ1-6	CASSLRSGGNSPLHF	TGTGCCAGCAGTTTGCGCTCAGGGGGTAATTCACCCCTCCACTTT
TRBV6-2/TRBV6-3	-	TRBJ2-7	CASSYGQGPYEQYF	TGTGCCAGCAGTTACGGGCAGGGCCCCTACGAGCAGTACTTC
TRBV5-1	TRBD1	TRBJ1-2	CASSPQLQGASYGYTF	TGCGCCAGCAGCCCCCAATTACAGGGGGCGTCTTATGGCTACACCTTC
TRBV5-1	-	TRBJ2-3	CASSLGGGISTDTQYF	TGCGCCAGCAGCTTAGGGGGCGGGATCAGCACAGATACGCAGTATTTT
TRBV30	-	TRBJ1-2	CAWSVGGQGSYGYTF	TGTGCCTGGAGTGTAGGAGGGCAGGGGAGCTATGGCTACACCTTC
TRBV23-1	-	TRBJ2-5	CASSRTVTLKETQYF	TGCGCCAGCAGTAGGACAGTCACACTAAAAGAGACCCAGTACTTC
TRBV19	TRBD1	TRBJ1-4	CASSQRTGRRGATNEKLFF	TGTGCCAGTAGTCAAAGGACAGGCCGAAGAGGTGCAACTAATGAAAAACTGTTTTTT
TRBV27	TRBD1	TRBJ2-3	CASRRSTGLGDTQYF	TGTGCCAGCAGACGGTCGACAGGGTTAGGCGATACGCAGTATTTT
TRBV3-1/TRBV3-2	-	TRBJ2-5	CASSRGGVIQETQYF	TGTGCCAGCAGCCGAGGTGGGGTAATCCAAGAGACCCAGTACTTC
TRBV30	-	TRBJ2-3	CAWSHTDTQYF	TGTGCCTGGAGCCACACAGATACGCAGTATTTT
TRBV11-3	-	TRBJ2-3	CASNTRTRMDTQYF	TGTGCCAGCAACACCCGGACTCGTATGGATACGCAGTATTTT
TRBV4-2	TRBD2	TRBJ2-3	CASSQLAGGDTQYF	TGTGCCAGCAGCCAGCTAGCGGGGGGAGATACGCAGTATTTT
TRBV30	TRBD1	TRBJ1-4	CAWKQLGTGSEKLFF	TGTGCCTGGAAACAGCTCGGGACAGGGAGTGAAAAACTGTTTTTT
TRBV6-5	TRBD1	TRBJ1-2	CASTLGTGEQYTF	TGTGCCAGCACCTTAGGGACAGGTGAACAATACACCTTC
TRBV6-5	TRBD2	TRBJ2-5	CASRLGGQETQYF	TGTGCCAGCAGGTTGGGGGGGCAAGAGACCCAGTACTTC
TRBV23-1	-	TRBJ2-7	CASSQLDTRSNSYEQYF	TGCGCCAGCAGTCAACTGGACACCCGTTCCAATTCCTACGAGCAGTACTTC
TRBV9	-	TRBJ2-5	CASSVSGDNQETQYF	TGTGCCAGCAGCGTAAGTGGTGATAACCAAGAGACCCAGTACTTC
TRBV6-6	-	TRBJ2-6	CASSYSRPGANVLTF	TGTGCCAGCAGTTACTCTCGTCCTGGGGCCAACGTCCTGACTTTC
TRBV19	-	TRBJ1-1	CASSIGLASNTEAFF	TGTGCCAGTAGTATAGGACTGGCCTCGAACACTGAAGCTTTCTTT
TRBV2	TRBD1	TRBJ1-5	CASSEKGQLSNQPQHF	TGTGCCAGCAGTGAAAAGGGACAGCTTAGCAATCAGCCCCAGCATTTT
TRBV29-1	-	TRBJ1-3	CSVAGTDGNTIYF	TGCAGCGTTGCCGGGACCGATGGAAACACCATATATTTT
TRBV2	-	TRBJ1-5	CASSGLLGGNQPQHF	TGTGCCAGCAGCGGACTATTGGGGGGCAATCAGCCCCAGCATTTT
TRBV20-1	-	TRBJ1-1	CSASRGKEAFF	TGCAGTGCTAGCCGTGGTAAGGAAGCTTTCTTT
TRBV9	TRBD2	TRBJ2-5	CASSVDGLAQETQYF	TGTGCCAGCAGCGTAGATGGACTAGCACAAGAGACCCAGTACTTC
TRBV5-1	-	TRBJ1-5	CASSLGESGYGNQPQHF	TGCGCCAGCAGCTTGGGGGAATCAGGGTACGGCAATCAGCCCCAGCATTTT
TRBV5-4	-	TRBJ1-1	CASSPGTLIRGAFF	TGTGCCAGCAGCCCCGGGACCCTAATTAGGGGAGCTTTCTTT
TRBV3-1/TRBV3-2	TRBD1	TRBJ2-5	CASSQDRLLADRGLYGEETQYF	TGTGCCAGCAGCCAAGATCGGTTACTGGCGGACAGGGGGCTTTATGGGGAAGAGACCCAGTACTTC
TRBV2	TRBD1	TRBJ2-7	CASTLDRGANEQYF	TGTGCCAGCACCCTGGACAGGGGCGCCAACGAGCAGTACTTC
TRBV6-5	-	TRBJ1-5	CASSLGRLNQPQHF	TGTGCCAGCAGTCTTGGACGCCTAAATCAGCCCCAGCATTTT
TRBV6-6	TRBD1	TRBJ1-3	CASTPDRASGNTIYF	TGTGCCAGCACTCCGGACAGGGCTTCTGGAAACACCATATATTTT
TRBV7-2	-	TRBJ1-1	CASSLVLMNTEAFF	TGTGCCAGCAGCTTAGTCCTCATGAACACTGAAGCTTTCTTT
TRBV11-2	-	TRBJ1-2	CASSSFAGTNYGYTF	TGTGCCAGCAGCTCCTTTGCAGGGACTAACTATGGCTACACCTTC